The clone carrying this TCR beta chain was recorded a few times. What it binds is unknown. The source of the sample is a study of metastatic and nonmetastatic thyroid tumors. Study-level background: Repertoires were compared across blood and tumor or nodule tissue from malignant and benign thyroid patients. General study findings and limits: Patients with malignant thyroid tumors reportedly had significantly higher TCR beta diversity than those with benign nodules, in blood and tumor.

This CDR3 contains 13 residues. Trimming shortened V by 7 bases and J by 4 bases, and 10 bases separated the two germline ends. Under the authors' procedure: The authors used CDR3 differences across clinicopathological groups to build a distant-metastasis classifier for papillary thyroid cancer. TCRdb reassembled clones from the PCR reads with MiXCR. None of the V and J calls come from the authors' own analysis; TCRdb made them. Of roughly 45,000 clones listed, more than 3% were seen once; the top ten hold 9.5% to 10%. Not a single patient had been given any form of treatment at any point before undergoing thyroid surgery.

The V call is TRBV12-3 or TRBV12-4, the J call TRBJ1-4, with D unresolved. The TCR originated in a female donor with papillary thyroid cancer or a benign thyroid nodule (not recorded which). Some clones in this sample may be carry-over from other donors' samples. The sequencing input was blood. CDR3: CASKPPLNEKLFF. The CDR3 DNA reads as TGTGCCAGCAAACCCCCTCTTAATGAAAAACTGTTTTTT.